A selection of T cell receptor beta chains follows, all from one sample in a study of OX40 agonist ivuxolimab in advanced cancers. The assay was immunoSEQ multiplex PCR, and TCRdb's table has in-frame clones only and misses some. The repertoire holds 35,000 or so clones, with approximately 76% as singletons. The sample in question was CD4+ or CD8+ T cells sorted from blood, obtained in a trial of the OX40 agonist ivuxolimab. The receptors were gathered from an adult with an advanced solid tumor such as melanoma, head and neck, liver or kidney cancer. Each CDR3 is given with its conserved first and last residue. A D gene is named only where the DNA matches it firmly. Clone size is stated in some rows and not others, as once, few, many or a class when expanded.

v_gene: TRBV2
j_gene: TRBJ2-3
abundance: NA
len: 14
d_gene: NA
CDR3aa: CASNPQGGTDTQYF
CDR3nt: TGTGCCAGCAACCCTCAGGGCGGCACAGATACGCAGTATTTT

v_gene: TRBV5-1
j_gene: TRBJ2-2
abundance: NA
len: 15
d_gene: TRBD1
CDR3aa: CASSTGQGRTGELFF
CDR3nt: TGCGCCAGCAGCACCGGACAGGGTCGGACCGGGGAGCTGTTTTTT

v_gene: TRBV9
j_gene: TRBJ2-2
abundance: NA
len: 14
d_gene: TRBD2
CDR3aa: CASSVSGGTGELFF
CDR3nt: TGTGCCAGCAGCGTTTCGGGGGGGACCGGGGAGCTGTTTTTT

v_gene: TRBV5-5
j_gene: TRBJ1-4
abundance: NA
len: 12
d_gene: NA
CDR3aa: CASTGPDEKLFF
CDR3nt: TGTGCCAGCACTGGTCCTGATGAAAAACTGTTTTTT

v_gene: TRBV6-5
j_gene: TRBJ1-5
abundance: few
len: 13
d_gene: NA
CDR3aa: CASSPDRNQPQHF
CDR3nt: TGTGCCAGCAGTCCTGACAGAAATCAGCCCCAGCATTTT

v_gene: TRBV7-9
j_gene: TRBJ2-3
abundance: NA
len: 15
d_gene: TRBD2
CDR3aa: CASSFGRGNTDTQYF
CDR3nt: TGTGCCAGCAGCTTCGGGCGGGGGAACACAGATACGCAGTATTTT

v_gene: TRBV29-1
j_gene: TRBJ2-7
abundance: NA
len: 13
d_gene: TRBD2
CDR3aa: CSVDGGVLYEQYF
CDR3nt: TGCAGCGTTGATGGGGGGGTGCTCTACGAGCAGTACTTC

v_gene: TRBV9
j_gene: TRBJ2-1
abundance: NA
len: 13
d_gene: NA
CDR3aa: CASSVYQNNEQFF
CDR3nt: TGTGCCAGCAGCGTTTACCAGAACAATGAGCAGTTCTTC

v_gene: TRBV5-1
j_gene: TRBJ2-2
abundance: once
len: 14
d_gene: NA
CDR3aa: CASSRDMNTGELFF
CDR3nt: TGCGCCAGCAGCCGGGATATGAACACCGGGGAGCTGTTTTTT

v_gene: TRBV19
j_gene: TRBJ1-1
abundance: few
len: 15
d_gene: NA
CDR3aa: CASSIGAGVNTEAFF
CDR3nt: TGTGCCAGTAGTATCGGGGCAGGGGTTAACACTGAAGCTTTCTTT

v_gene: TRBV2
j_gene: TRBJ2-5
abundance: NA
len: 15
d_gene: TRBD2
CDR3aa: CASSETPRGGRTQYF
CDR3nt: TGTGCCAGCAGTGAAACCCCCCGGGGGGGCCGGACCCAGTACTTC

v_gene: TRBV29-1
j_gene: TRBJ1-1
abundance: NA
len: 13
d_gene: TRBD1
CDR3aa: CSVETGGNTEAFF
CDR3nt: TGCAGCGTTGAAACAGGGGGTAACACTGAAGCTTTCTTT

v_gene: TRBV6-6
j_gene: TRBJ1-1
abundance: NA
len: 13
d_gene: NA
CDR3aa: CASSNPSLTEAFF
CDR3nt: TGTGCCAGCAGTAACCCCTCCCTCACTGAAGCTTTCTTT

v_gene: TRBV19
j_gene: TRBJ1-1
abundance: NA
len: 16
d_gene: NA
CDR3aa: CASSPTGHGMNTEAFF
CDR3nt: TGTGCCAGTAGTCCCACCGGGCATGGGATGAACACTGAAGCTTTCTTT

v_gene: TRBV5-1
j_gene: TRBJ2-2
abundance: NA
len: 15
d_gene: NA
CDR3aa: CASSLGQGGTGELFF
CDR3nt: TGCGCCAGCAGCTTGGGACAGGGAGGAACCGGGGAGCTGTTTTTT

v_gene: TRBV6-1
j_gene: TRBJ1-1
abundance: NA
len: 15
d_gene: NA
CDR3aa: CASRHRDTAPGEAFF
CDR3nt: TGTGCCAGCAGGCACCGGGACACCGCCCCCGGTGAAGCTTTCTTT

v_gene: TRBV6-5
j_gene: TRBJ2-7
abundance: NA
len: 15
d_gene: TRBD1
CDR3aa: CASRNPGQGGDEQYF
CDR3nt: TGTGCCAGCAGAAACCCGGGACAGGGTGGCGACGAGCAGTACTTC

v_gene: TRBV7-2
j_gene: TRBJ2-7
abundance: once
len: 15
d_gene: TRBD1
CDR3aa: CASSPRSGGNNEQYF
CDR3nt: TGTGCCAGCAGCCCTCGATCAGGGGGCAACAACGAGCAGTACTTC

v_gene: TRBV7-2
j_gene: TRBJ2-3
abundance: NA
len: 14
d_gene: TRBD2
CDR3aa: CASSWTSGTDTQYF
CDR3nt: TGTGCCAGCAGCTGGACTAGCGGAACAGATACGCAGTATTTT

v_gene: TRBV7-9
j_gene: TRBJ1-1
abundance: few
len: 12
d_gene: TRBD1
CDR3aa: CASSAGTGGAFF
CDR3nt: TGTGCCAGCAGCGCGGGAACAGGGGGAGCTTTCTTT

v_gene: TRBV30
j_gene: TRBJ2-4
abundance: NA
len: 13
d_gene: NA
CDR3aa: CAHRDLVKNIQYF
CDR3nt: TGTGCCCACCGGGACTTGGTGAAAAACATTCAGTACTTC

v_gene: TRBV11-2
j_gene: TRBJ1-1
abundance: NA
len: 16
d_gene: NA
CDR3aa: CASSRSYGRMNTEAFF
CDR3nt: TGTGCCAGCAGCCGAAGTTACGGACGGATGAACACTGAAGCTTTCTTT

v_gene: TRBV10-3
j_gene: TRBJ1-1
abundance: NA
len: 11
d_gene: NA
CDR3aa: CAISDRTEAFF
CDR3nt: TGTGCCATCAGTGATCGGACTGAAGCTTTCTTT

v_gene: TRBV18
j_gene: TRBJ2-7
abundance: few
len: 15
d_gene: NA
CDR3aa: CASRSSGQHSYEQYF
CDR3nt: TGTGCCAGCCGGTCGTCAGGACAGCACTCCTACGAGCAGTACTTC

v_gene: TRBV30
j_gene: TRBJ1-6
abundance: NA
len: 13
d_gene: NA
CDR3aa: CAWRRTENSPLHF
CDR3nt: TGTGCCTGGAGAAGGACAGAAAATTCACCCCTCCACTTT

v_gene: TRBV5-1
j_gene: TRBJ2-3
abundance: NA
len: 17
d_gene: NA
CDR3aa: CASSPSRQNPSTDTQYF
CDR3nt: TGCGCCAGCAGCCCCTCAAGACAGAACCCTAGCACAGATACGCAGTATTTT